Below are 13 T cell receptor beta chains sequenced from a single sample in a study of chemoradiotherapy in HPV16-positive cancers (dated by TCRdb to the early 2020s). Libraries were made using the immunoSEQ multiplex PCR assay. TCRdb stores this immuneACCESS table with in-frame sequences only. Part of the clones is absent; in the studies checked, under half of the shortfall reflects unresolved V genes, and no reason is known for the rest. The sample contains about 2,700 clones, 77% of them found a single time. Of the sample, about 6.6% falls within the top ten clones. Sample: tumor tissue, taken from a patient who underwent chemoradiotherapy. These receptors were collected from a human donor with HPV-associated anogenital cancer.

The chain has TRBV5-5 and TRBJ2-3; TRBD2 agrees at 7 bases. Germline assignment: CDR1 SGHKS and CDR2 YYEKEE (reference sequence). The ends lost 5 bases at V and 0 bases at J; junction bases unmatched: 6. This CDR3 has 15 amino acids. The CDR3 is CASSVPGGSTDTQYF. The CDR3 bases are TGTGCCAGCAGTGTCCCCGGGGGGAGCACAGATACGCAGTATTTT.

The chain carries TRBV19 and TRBJ2-3, with D possibly being TRBD1 (5 bases). V lost 5 bases, J lost 1 base, and 19 bases lay in between. The CDR3 totals 17 residues. Looked up from germline, CDR1 is LNHDA and CDR2 is SQIVND (reference sequence). CDR3 in DNA: TGTGCCAGTAGTGTCGAAATTCAGGGATCTGGCACAGATACGCAGTATTTT. As protein: CASSVEIQGSGTDTQYF.

V is TRBV4-2 and J is TRBJ1-5; the D is unclear. Trimming pared 0 bases from V and 7 bases from J, leaving 13 bases between. Looked up from germline, CDR1 is LGHNA and CDR2 is YNFKEQ. The CDR3 extends over 15 amino acids. The CDR3 loop reads CASSQENGAEQPQHF. The CDR3 DNA follows: TGTGCCAGCAGCCAAGAGAACGGAGCGGAACAGCCCCAGCATTTT.

The rearrangement joins TRBV6-1 to TRBJ2-4, with TRBD1 as a possible D gene (5 bases). Trimming left V 5 bases short and J 6 bases short, with 17 bases between. Germline V gene data show CDR1 as MNHNS and CDR2 as SASEGT. This CDR3 contains 15 residues. The CDR3 protein is CASSSDRFSGNIQYF. The CDR3 DNA reads as TGTGCCAGCAGTTCCGACAGATTCTCGGGAAACATTCAGTACTTC.

V is TRBV2 and J is TRBJ2-1; perhaps TRBD1 as D (5 bases). Germline CDR1 and CDR2: SNHLY and FYNNEI. Trimming shortened V by 6 bases and J by 5 bases, and 17 bases separated the two germline ends. CDR3 length equals 15 residues. The CDR3 sequence is CASSLHGHLNNEQFF. As DNA, the CDR3 is TGTGCCAGCAGCCTTCACGGACATCTAAACAATGAGCAGTTCTTC.

This chain uses TRBV6-6 with TRBJ2-5; 11 nucleotides agree with TRBD2. V was clipped by 6 bases and J by 5 bases; unmatched bases: 11. CDR3 length equals 16 residues. Germline V lookup: CDR1 MNHNY, CDR2 SVGAGI (reference sequence). The CDR3 spells CASRGQLAGAGETQYF. The CDR3 bases are TGTGCCAGCAGGGGGCAACTAGCGGGAGCTGGGGAGACCCAGTACTTC.

This rearrangement joins TRBV19 to TRBJ2-3, with 7 bases that match TRBD2. The CDR3 spans 14 residues. V trimming: 7 bases; J trimming: 4 bases; junction bases outside the gene matches: 8. Germline CDR1 reads LNHDA; CDR2 reads SQIVND (reference sequence). CDR3 nucleotide sequence: TGTGCCAGTAAGCGAGCGGGAAGGTCAGATACGCAGTATTTT. Its protein is CASKRAGRSDTQYF.

V gene TRBV6-1 combines with J gene TRBJ1-1, with 9 bases aligning to TRBD1. Germline V gives CDR1 MNHNS, CDR2 SASEGT. V lost 6 bases, J lost 11 bases, and 10 bases stayed unmatched. The CDR3 runs to 13 residues. The CDR3 region is CASSPIGQGSAFF. In DNA form, the CDR3 reads TGTGCCAGCAGCCCCATAGGACAGGGGAGTGCTTTCTTT.

V usage is TRBV2 and J usage is TRBJ2-7; 10 nucleotides match TRBD2. Trimming cost V 8 bases and J 7 bases; bases outside gene matches: 8. The length of the CDR3 is 13 residues. Per the germline V gene, CDR1 is SNHLY and CDR2 is FYNNEI. Here the CDR3 reads CASRTSGYGEQYF. CDR3 coding DNA: TGTGCCAGCCGGACTAGCGGATACGGAGAGCAGTACTTC.

The gene calls are TRBV5-6 and TRBJ2-5; 7 bases are shared with TRBD1. The CDR3 is 14 residues long. Looked up from germline, CDR1 is SGHDT and CDR2 is YYEEEE. Trimming removed 2 bases from V and 5 bases from J; junction bases left unmatched: 6. The CDR3 coding sequence is TGTGCCAGCAGCTTTACAGGGGTAGGGGAGACCCAGTACTTC. Amino acid sequence: CASSFTGVGETQYF.

The rearrangement joins TRBV18 to TRBJ2-3, with TRBD2 matching 10 bases. The trim removed 3 bases at V and 0 bases at J, leaving 6 bases unmatched. Germline values: CDR1 KGHSH, CDR2 LQKENI. This CDR3 has 17 residues. CDR3 loop: CASSPIASGGSTDTQYF. CDR3 DNA: TGTGCCAGCTCACCTATAGCTAGCGGGGGCAGCACAGATACGCAGTATTTT.

This clone was counted once. This chain uses TRBV4-3 with TRBJ2-3, with 10 bases aligning to TRBD2. The CDR3 spans 17 residues. CDR1 is LGHNA, CDR2 YSLEER, per germline. Trimming cost V 3 bases and J 1 base; bases outside gene matches: 7. The CDR3 DNA reads as TGCGCCAGCAGCCATGGGAGCGGGAGGGCCGGCACAGATACGCAGTATTTT. Amino acids: CASSHGSGRAGTDTQYF.

The V and J genes are TRBV6-5 and TRBJ1-3; D possibly corresponds to TRBD1 (6 bases). This CDR3 has 14 amino acids. Trimming took 5 bases from V and 4 from J, leaving 12 bases between them. CDR1 is MNHEY, CDR2 SVGAGI, per germline. The CDR3 reads CASSGGALGNTIYF. The DNA of the CDR3 is TGTGCCAGCAGTGGGGGGGCACTCGGAAACACCATATATTTT.